This is a list of T cell receptor beta chains from one sample in a study of OX40 agonist ivuxolimab in advanced cancers. The method was immunoSEQ multiplex PCR; TCRdb's version includes in-frame clones alone and lacks a portion of them. This table holds about 140,000 clones, about nine tenths found once. The starting material was CD4+ or CD8+ T cells sorted from blood, obtained in a trial of the OX40 agonist ivuxolimab. The receptors derive from an adult with an advanced solid tumor such as melanoma, head and neck, liver or kidney cancer. Both conserved end residues are part of each CDR3. Fields, in order: D gene, V gene, J gene, clone size, CDR3 protein, CDR3 DNA. A D gene is named only where the DNA matches it firmly. Clone size is shown for a subset of rows, as once, few, many or a class of expanded clone.

>TRBD2|TRBV19|TRBJ2-3|.
CASSLGLAGDTQYF
TGTGCCAGTAGTCTCGGACTAGCGGGAGATACGCAGTATTTT
>TRBD1|TRBV6-6|TRBJ1-4|.
CASSAGTVNEKLFF
TGTGCCAGCAGCGCTGGGACAGTTAATGAAAAACTGTTTTTT
>TRBD1|TRBV19|TRBJ2-5|.
CASSTYRDRQETQYF
TGTGCCAGTAGTACCTACCGGGACAGGCAAGAGACCCAGTACTTC
>.|TRBV7-6|TRBJ1-1|.
CASSSEGRGIVTEAFF
TGTGCCAGCAGCTCGGAGGGGAGGGGGATCGTTACTGAAGCTTTCTTT
>TRBD1|TRBV6-1|TRBJ1-5|.
CASSGKGPGQLSNQPQHF
TGTGCCAGCAGTGGTAAGGGTCCGGGACAGCTTAGCAATCAGCCCCAGCATTTT
>.|TRBV2|TRBJ1-5|.
CASSTETGASTQPQHF
TGTGCCAGCAGTACCGAGACCGGAGCAAGTACACAGCCCCAGCATTTT
>.|TRBV28|TRBJ1-2|.
CASSLHTGYTF
TGTGCCAGCAGTCTACATACTGGCTACACCTTC
>TRBD1|TRBV7-2|TRBJ2-7|.
CASSRDRGSNEQYF
TGTGCCAGCAGCCGAGACAGGGGTTCCAACGAGCAGTACTTC
>TRBD1|TRBV7-9|TRBJ1-3|once
CASSHSLGQGGNTIYF
TGTGCCAGCAGCCATTCTTTGGGACAGGGAGGAAACACCATATATTTT
>.|TRBV25-1|TRBJ2-5|.
CASSEGGLETQYF
TGTGCCAGCAGTGAGGGGGGGCTCGAGACCCAGTACTTC
>TRBD1|TRBV5-6|TRBJ2-7|.
CASSRGDRPYEQYF
TGTGCCAGCAGCCGTGGGGACAGGCCCTACGAGCAGTACTTC
>.|TRBV9|TRBJ2-2|.
CASSVTGTGELFF
TGTGCCAGCAGCGTAACAGGGACCGGGGAGCTGTTTTTT
>.|TRBV18|TRBJ1-5|.
CASSPAQDSNQPQHF
TGTGCCAGCTCACCCGCCCAGGATAGCAATCAGCCCCAGCATTTT
>.|TRBV5-1|TRBJ1-2|.
CASSLGGGPNYGYTF
TGCGCCAGCAGCTTGGGCGGGGGTCCTAACTATGGCTACACCTTC
>TRBD2|TRBV10-3|TRBJ2-7|once
CAISEGTSGRPYEQYF
TGTGCCATCAGTGAGGGAACTAGCGGGAGGCCATACGAGCAGTACTTC
>TRBD1|TRBV30|TRBJ2-7|.
CAWSPPGQGPYEQYF
TGTGCCTGGAGTCCGCCGGGACAGGGACCCTACGAGCAGTACTTC
>TRBD1|TRBV9|TRBJ1-4|once
CASSLSGTGYNEKLFF
TGTGCCAGCAGCCTATCGGGGACAGGGTATAATGAAAAACTGTTTTTT
>.|TRBV28|TRBJ2-1|.
CASSRGLTVYNEQFF
TGTGCCAGCAGTCGGGGACTGACCGTCTACAATGAGCAGTTCTTC
>TRBD1|TRBV14|TRBJ1-6|.
CASSAGTANSPLHF
TGTGCCAGCAGCGCCGGGACAGCTAATTCACCCCTCCACTTT
>TRBD1|TRBV6-5|TRBJ1-2|.
CASRRTGGNYGYTF
TGTGCCAGCAGAAGAACAGGGGGCAACTATGGCTACACCTTC
>.|TRBV7-2|TRBJ2-3|.
CASSLLTGRGTDTQYF
TGTGCCAGCAGCTTACTCACAGGGCGGGGGACAGATACGCAGTATTTT
>TRBD1|TRBV5-5|TRBJ1-1|.
CASSPDRGTNTEAFF
TGTGCCAGCAGCCCCGACAGGGGGACGAACACTGAAGCTTTCTTT
>.|TRBV7-2|TRBJ1-1|.
CASSLEQLNTEAFF
TGTGCCAGCAGCTTAGAACAGCTGAACACTGAAGCTTTCTTT
>.|TRBV19|TRBJ2-1|.
CASSIFNEQFF
TGTGCCAGTAGTATATTCAATGAGCAGTTCTTC
>.|TRBV5-1|TRBJ2-3|.
CASSSGVGRADTQYF
TGCGCCAGCAGCTCCGGGGTGGGACGCGCAGATACGCAGTATTTT
>TRBD2|TRBV4-1|TRBJ2-1|.
CASSQESSGRRNNEQFF
TGCGCCAGCAGCCAAGAGTCTAGCGGGAGGCGAAACAATGAGCAGTTCTTC
>.|TRBV6-5|TRBJ2-7|.
CASSYLHEQYF
TGTGCCAGCAGTTACCTACACGAGCAGTACTTC
>.|TRBV6-5|TRBJ1-2|.
CVSSYSGEGYGYTF
TGTGTCAGCAGTTACTCGGGGGAAGGCTATGGCTACACCTTC
>TRBD1|TRBV19|TRBJ1-1|.
CASSTTGTGTTEAFF
TGTGCCAGTAGTACAACGGGGACAGGGACCACTGAAGCTTTCTTT